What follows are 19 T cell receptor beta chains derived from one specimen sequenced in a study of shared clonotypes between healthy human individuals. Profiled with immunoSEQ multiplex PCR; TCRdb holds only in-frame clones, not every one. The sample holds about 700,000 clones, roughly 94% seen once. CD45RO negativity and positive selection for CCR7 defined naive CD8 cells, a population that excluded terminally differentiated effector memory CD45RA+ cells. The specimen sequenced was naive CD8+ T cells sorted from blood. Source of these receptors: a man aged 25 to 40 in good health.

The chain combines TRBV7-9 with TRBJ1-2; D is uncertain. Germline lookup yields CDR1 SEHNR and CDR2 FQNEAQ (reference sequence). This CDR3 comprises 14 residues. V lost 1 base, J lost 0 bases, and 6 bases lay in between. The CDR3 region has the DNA TGTGCCAGCAGCTTAGTGGCAGCTAACTATGGCTACACCTTC. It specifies CASSLVAANYGYTF.

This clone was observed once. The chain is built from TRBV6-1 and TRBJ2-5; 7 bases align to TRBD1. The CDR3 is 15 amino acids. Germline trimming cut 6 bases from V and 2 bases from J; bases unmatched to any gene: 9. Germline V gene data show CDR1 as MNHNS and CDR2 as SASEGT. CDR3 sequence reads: CASSRRGGQQETQYF. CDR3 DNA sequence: TGTGCCAGCAGCCGAAGAGGGGGACAGCAAGAGACCCAGTACTTC.

The CDR3 protein is CASRGRGADTQYF. In nucleotides, the CDR3 is TGTGCCAGTAGAGGCAGGGGAGCCGATACGCAGTATTTT. The chain recombines TRBV19 with TRBJ2-3, with D maybe TRBD1 (6 bases). Per germline, CDR1 LNHDA and CDR2 SQIVND (reference sequence). Trimming removed 6 bases from V and 6 bases from J, with 13 bases in between. The length of the CDR3 is 13 residues.

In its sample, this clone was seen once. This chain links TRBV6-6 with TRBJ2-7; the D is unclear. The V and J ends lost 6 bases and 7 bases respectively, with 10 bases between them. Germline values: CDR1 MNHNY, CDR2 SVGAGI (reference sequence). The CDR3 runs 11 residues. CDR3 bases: TGTGCCAGCAGCCTCGGTCGGGAGCAGTACTTC. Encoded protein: CASSLGREQYF.

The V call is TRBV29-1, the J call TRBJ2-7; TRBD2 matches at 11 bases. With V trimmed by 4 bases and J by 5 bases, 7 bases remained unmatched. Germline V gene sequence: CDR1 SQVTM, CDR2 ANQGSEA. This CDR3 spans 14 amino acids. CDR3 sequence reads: CSVVLAGDIHEQYF. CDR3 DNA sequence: TGCAGCGTTGTACTAGCGGGAGATATCCACGAGCAGTACTTC.

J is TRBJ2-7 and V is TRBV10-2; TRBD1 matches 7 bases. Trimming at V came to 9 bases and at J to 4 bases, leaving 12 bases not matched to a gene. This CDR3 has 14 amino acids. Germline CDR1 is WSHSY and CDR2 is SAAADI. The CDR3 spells CASDNRGKGYEQYF. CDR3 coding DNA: TGCGCCAGTGACAACAGGGGTAAGGGGTACGAGCAGTACTTC.

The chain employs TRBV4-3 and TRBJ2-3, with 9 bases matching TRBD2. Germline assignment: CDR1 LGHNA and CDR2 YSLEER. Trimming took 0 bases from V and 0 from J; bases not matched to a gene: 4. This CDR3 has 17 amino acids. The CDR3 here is CASSQDWLAGSTDTQYF. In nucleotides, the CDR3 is TGCGCCAGCAGCCAAGATTGGCTAGCGGGGAGCACAGATACGCAGTATTTT.

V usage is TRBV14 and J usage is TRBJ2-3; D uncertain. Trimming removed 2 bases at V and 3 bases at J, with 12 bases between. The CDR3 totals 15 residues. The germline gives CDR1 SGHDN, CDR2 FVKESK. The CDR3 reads CASSQTGRITDTQYF. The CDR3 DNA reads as TGTGCCAGCAGCCAAACCGGCAGGATTACAGATACGCAGTATTTT.

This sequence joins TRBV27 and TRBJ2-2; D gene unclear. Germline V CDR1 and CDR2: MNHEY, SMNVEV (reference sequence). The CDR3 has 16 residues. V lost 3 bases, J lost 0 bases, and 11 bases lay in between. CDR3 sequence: CASSLGQVANTGELFF. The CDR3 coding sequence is TGTGCCAGCAGTTTGGGTCAGGTCGCGAACACCGGGGAGCTGTTTTTT.

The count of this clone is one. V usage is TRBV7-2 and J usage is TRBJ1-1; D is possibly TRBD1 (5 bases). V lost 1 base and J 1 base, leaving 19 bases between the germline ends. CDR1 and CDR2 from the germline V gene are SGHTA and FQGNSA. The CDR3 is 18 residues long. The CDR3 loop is CASSLGVGLTFGNTEAFF. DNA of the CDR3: TGTGCCAGCAGCTTAGGGGTGGGACTGACCTTCGGGAACACTGAAGCTTTCTTT.

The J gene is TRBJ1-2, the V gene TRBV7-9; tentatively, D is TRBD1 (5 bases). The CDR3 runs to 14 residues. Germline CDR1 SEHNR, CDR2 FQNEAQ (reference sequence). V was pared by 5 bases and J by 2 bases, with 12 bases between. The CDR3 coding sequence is TGTGCCAGCAGCCCGGGGGGTGTGAACTATGGCTACACCTTC. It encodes CASSPGGVNYGYTF.

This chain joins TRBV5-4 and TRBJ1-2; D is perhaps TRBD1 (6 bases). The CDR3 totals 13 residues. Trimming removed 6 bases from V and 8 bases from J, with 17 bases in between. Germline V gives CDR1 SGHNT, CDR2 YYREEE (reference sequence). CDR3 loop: CASKAEGERGYTF. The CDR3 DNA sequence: TGTGCCAGCAAGGCGGAGGGGGAGCGAGGCTACACCTTC.

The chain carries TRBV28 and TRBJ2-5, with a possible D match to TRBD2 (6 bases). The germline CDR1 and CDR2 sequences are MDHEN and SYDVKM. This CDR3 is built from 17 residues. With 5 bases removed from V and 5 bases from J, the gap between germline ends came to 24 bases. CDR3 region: CASSARGSGSLEETQYF. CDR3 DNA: TGTGCCAGCAGTGCGCGGGGTTCGGGGAGCTTGGAGGAGACCCAGTACTTC.

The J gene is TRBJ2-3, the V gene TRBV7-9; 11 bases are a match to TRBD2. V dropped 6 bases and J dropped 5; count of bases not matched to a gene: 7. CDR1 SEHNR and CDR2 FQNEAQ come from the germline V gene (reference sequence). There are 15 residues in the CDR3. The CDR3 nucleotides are TGTGCCAGCAGGACGACTAGCGGGATTCTAGATACGCAGTATTTT. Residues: CASRTTSGILDTQYF.

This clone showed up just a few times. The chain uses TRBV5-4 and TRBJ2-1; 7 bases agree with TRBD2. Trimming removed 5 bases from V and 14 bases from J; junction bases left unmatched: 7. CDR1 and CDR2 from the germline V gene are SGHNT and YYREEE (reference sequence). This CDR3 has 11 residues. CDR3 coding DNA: TGTGCCAGCAGGGTCAACCGGGAGGAGTTCTTC. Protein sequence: CASRVNREEFF.

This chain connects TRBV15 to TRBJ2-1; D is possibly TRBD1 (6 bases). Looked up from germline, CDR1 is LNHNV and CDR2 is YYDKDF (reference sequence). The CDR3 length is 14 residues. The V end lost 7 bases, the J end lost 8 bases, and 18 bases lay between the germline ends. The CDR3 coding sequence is TGTGCCACCACTGGGACACCGCATGAGGATGAGCAGTTCTTC. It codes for CATTGTPHEDEQFF.

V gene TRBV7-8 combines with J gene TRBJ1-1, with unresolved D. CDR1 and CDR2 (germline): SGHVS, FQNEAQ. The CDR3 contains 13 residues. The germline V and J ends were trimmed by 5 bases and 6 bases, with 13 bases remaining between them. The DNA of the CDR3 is TGTGCCAGCAGCCCCCCCCCTAGCCCTGAAGCTTTCTTT. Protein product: CASSPPPSPEAFF. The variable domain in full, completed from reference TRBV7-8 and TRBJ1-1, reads GAGVSQSPRYKVAKRGQDVALRCDPISGHVSLFWYQQALGQGPEFLTYFQNEAQLDKSGLPSDRFFAERPEGSVSTLKIQRTQQEDSAVYLCASSPPPSPEAFFGQGTRLTVV.

The CDR3 DNA is TGTGCCAGCAGCGTTCACGAGGGCTTTTACGAGCAGTACTTC. Its translation is CASSVHEGFYEQYF. The chain carries TRBV9 and TRBJ2-7, with D possibly TRBD2 on 5 matching bases. The CDR3 extends over 14 amino acids. Trimming took 2 bases from V and 4 from J, leaving 13 bases between them. The V gene's germline CDR1 is SGDLS and CDR2 YYNGEE.

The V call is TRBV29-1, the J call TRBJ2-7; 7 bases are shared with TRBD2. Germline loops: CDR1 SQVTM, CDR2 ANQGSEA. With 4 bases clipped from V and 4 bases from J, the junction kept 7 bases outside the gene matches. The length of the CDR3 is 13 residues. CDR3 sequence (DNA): TGCAGCGTTGTGCCGGGAGCGGGGTACGAGCAGTACTTC. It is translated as CSVVPGAGYEQYF.